Following are 14 T cell receptor beta chains from one sample sequenced in a study of read filtering for tumor transcriptome and immune sequencing. The library was built from about 400 ng RNA with molecular barcoded adaptors for alpha/delta and beta/gamma chains. TCRdb reprocessed the reads with MiXCR, giving one entry per CDR3 protein. The repertoire holds 25,000 to 35,000 distinct CDR3 sequences, with approximately 17% as singletons. What was sequenced was a population of CD138-negative cells sorted from bone marrow. The receptors come from a donor aged 40 or over with multiple myeloma.

In this sample, this clonotype turned up many times. The chain joins TRBV25-1 to TRBJ2-3, with a tentative D call TRBD2 (6 bases). V lost 5 bases to trimming and J lost 5 bases, with 11 bases between them. CDR1 MGHDK and CDR2 SYGVNS come from the germline V gene. The CDR3 consists of 13 residues. CDR3 nucleotides: TGTGCCAGCAGTCGGGAGCTTGGAGATACGCAGTATTTT. Its protein is CASSRELGDTQYF.

This clonotype was seen ten or more times. J is TRBJ2-7 and V is TRBV6-6; maybe TRBD2 (7 bases). Germline V lookup: CDR1 MNHNY, CDR2 SVGAGI (reference sequence). The CDR3 is made up of 14 amino acids. Trimming cost V 8 bases and J 7 bases, with 21 bases left between them. In nucleotides, the CDR3 is TGTGCCAGCGCCGAGGGGGGGGGGCGAGGAGAGCAGTACTTC. Translation: CASAEGGGRGEQYF.

This clonotype was picked up a small number of times. With a much larger clone just one base away, this may be a read error. The V and J genes are TRBV9 and TRBJ2-5, with D perhaps assigned TRBD1 or TRBD2 (7 bases each). The CDR3 covers 15 residues. Germline V gene lookup returns CDR1 SGDLS and CDR2 YYNGEE. The CDR3 DNA sequence: TGTGCCAGCAGCTCACGCAGGGGGGGCCCAGAGACCCAGTCCTTC. Protein product: CASSSRRGGPETQSF.

This clonotype was observed at least ten times. This rearrangement joins TRBV19 to TRBJ2-2, with D perhaps given as TRBD1 or TRBD2 (6 bases each). Germline V lookup: CDR1 LNHDA, CDR2 SQIVND (reference sequence). Trimming took 3 bases from V and 8 from J, leaving 16 bases between them. This CDR3 spans 15 amino acids. DNA for the CDR3: TGTGCCAGTAGTATCGTCCAGGGGAGCGGGGGGGAGCTGTTTTTT. This codes for CASSIVQGSGGELFF.

This clonotype was detected ten times or more. This chain joins TRBV10-3 and TRBJ1-1; D ambiguous. Germline V gene data show CDR1 as ENHRY and CDR2 as SYGVKD. The CDR3 has 13 residues. The V and J ends lost 4 bases and 1 base respectively, with 7 bases between them. The DNA of the CDR3 is TGTGCCATCAGTGTAAGGACGAACACTGAAGCTTTCTTT. Translating gives CAISVRTNTEAFF.

Turning to this clonotype: A read error may be the cause here, since a much bigger clone is one base away. This rearrangement joins TRBV11-2 to TRBJ1-1; D not resolved. Germline lookup yields CDR1 SGHAT and CDR2 FQNNGV. This CDR3 spans 17 amino acids. The CDR3 is CASTKTAPLFMNTGAFF. The CDR3 DNA follows: TGTGCCAGCACCAAGACGGCCCCTCTGTTCATGAACACTGGAGCTTTCTTT.

Many counts were recorded for this clonotype. The V gene is TRBV5-1, the J gene TRBJ2-1; TRBD2 agrees at 7 bases. Trimming cost V 1 base and J 2 bases; bases outside gene matches: 6. Germline loops: CDR1 SGHRS, CDR2 YFSETQ. This CDR3 contains 16 residues. The CDR3 sequence: CASSLKAAGAYNEQFF. CDR3 bases: TGCGCCAGCAGCTTGAAAGCGGCGGGGGCCTACAATGAGCAGTTCTTC.

The rearrangement joins TRBV29-1 to TRBJ2-3; TRBD1 matches 7 bases. CDR3 length: 13 amino acids. Per germline, CDR1 SQVTM and CDR2 ANQGSEA. The V gene end was trimmed by 8 bases and the J gene end by 2 bases; junction bases not matched to a gene: 7. Here the CDR3 DNA reads TGCAGCACCCGGACAGGAAACACAGATACGCAGTATTTT. Translating it yields CSTRTGNTDTQYF.

This clonotype was found many times. V usage is TRBV4-1 and J usage is TRBJ2-1; perhaps TRBD1 as D (6 bases). The CDR3 runs to 16 residues. Per germline, CDR1 MGHRA and CDR2 YSYEKL. The ends were cut back, 1 base at V and 6 bases at J, with 16 bases in the middle. Here the CDR3 reads CASSQATGNLANEQFF. CDR3 nucleotide sequence: TGCGCCAGCAGCCAAGCCACAGGGAATTTGGCCAATGAGCAGTTCTTC.

The sample holds many counts of this clonotype. V is TRBV19 and J is TRBJ2-7; the D gene could be TRBD1 or TRBD2 (5 bases each). The CDR3 loop spans 14 amino acids. Per the germline V gene, CDR1 is LNHDA and CDR2 is SQIVND (reference sequence). V was trimmed by 4 bases and J by 3 bases, leaving 13 bases between them. Here the CDR3 DNA reads TGTGCCAGTAGTAACTCCGGGACCGACTACGAGCAGTACTTC. It is translated as CASSNSGTDYEQYF.

Ten or more counts support this clonotype. The V and J genes are TRBV20-1 and TRBJ2-1, with TRBD2 matching 10 bases. Unmatched junction bases numbered 12, after V lost 1 base and J lost 6 bases. Germline CDR1 is DFQATT and CDR2 is SNEGSKA (reference sequence). The CDR3 covers 17 residues. The CDR3 bases are TGCAGTGCTAGAGCGTATAAGCGGGGGGGGCCTACCAATGAGCAGTTCTTC. Its translation: CSARAYKRGGPTNEQFF.

Ten or more counts support this clonotype. The rearrangement links TRBV24-1 to TRBJ2-1; 9 nucleotides align to TRBD1. J lost 2 bases, V lost 4 bases, and 5 bases had no gene match. CDR3 length: 16 residues. CDR1 is KGHDR, CDR2 SFDVKD, per germline. The CDR3 protein is CATSETDRGTYNEQFF. CDR3 nucleotides: TGTGCCACCAGTGAGACTGACAGGGGGACCTACAATGAGCAGTTCTTC.

This clonotype was picked up many times. The V gene is TRBV7-3, the J gene TRBJ2-7; D not certain. With 5 bases removed from V and 4 bases from J, the gap between germline ends came to 9 bases. Germline loops: CDR1 SGHTA, CDR2 FQGTGA. The CDR3 spans 12 residues. CDR3 amino acids: CASSPWGYEQYF. The CDR3 coding sequence is TGTGCCAGCAGCCCCTGGGGATACGAGCAGTACTTC.

The V gene is TRBV29-1, the J gene TRBJ2-1; 7 bases map to TRBD2. The V and J ends lost 7 bases and 9 bases, in that order; junction bases with no gene match: 18. This CDR3 has 15 residues. Looked up from germline, CDR1 is SQVTM and CDR2 is ANQGSEA. The CDR3 loop is CSAGTTETSGGEQFF. CDR3 sequence (DNA): TGCAGCGCAGGGACTACCGAGACGTCTGGCGGTGAGCAGTTCTTC.